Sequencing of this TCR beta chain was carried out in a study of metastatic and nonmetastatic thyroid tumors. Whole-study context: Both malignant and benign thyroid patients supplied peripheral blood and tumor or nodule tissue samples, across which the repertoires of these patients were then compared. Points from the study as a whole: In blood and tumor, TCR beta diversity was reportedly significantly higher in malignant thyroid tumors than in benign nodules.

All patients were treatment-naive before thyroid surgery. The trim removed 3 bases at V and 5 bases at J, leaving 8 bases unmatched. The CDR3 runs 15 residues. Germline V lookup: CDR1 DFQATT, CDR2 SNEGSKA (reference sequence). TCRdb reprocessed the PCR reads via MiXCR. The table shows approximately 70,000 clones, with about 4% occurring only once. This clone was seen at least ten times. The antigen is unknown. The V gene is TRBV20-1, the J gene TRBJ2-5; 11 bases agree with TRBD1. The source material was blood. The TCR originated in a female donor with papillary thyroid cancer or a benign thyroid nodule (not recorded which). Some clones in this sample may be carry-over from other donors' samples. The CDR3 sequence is CSARGRWDRGETQYF. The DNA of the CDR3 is TGCAGTGCTAGGGGGAGATGGGACAGGGGGGAGACCCAGTACTTC.